The sequence of this TCR beta chain was determined in a study of vaccination and CD4 T cells after COVID-19. V lost 0 bases and J 5 bases, leaving 10 bases between the germline ends. The CDR3 totals 13 residues. From germline, CDR1 is DFQATT and CDR2 SNEGSKA (reference sequence). Concerning this clonotype itself: The antigen is unknown.

Cultured CD4+ T-cell DNA underwent Oncomine TCR Beta short-read sequencing. TCRdb itself ran the PCR reads through MiXCR, one entry per CDR3 protein. The table has 13,000 or so distinct CDR3 sequences, more than 75% seen once. The treatment here: roughly ten-day PBMC culture with coronavirus spike peptide pools or control peptides (ViraFEST assay). It was after 9 to 11 days of culture that CD4+ T cells were isolated by negative selection. Material for sequencing was CD4+ T cells from blood, cultured in vitro. The clonotype originates from a human donor who had recovered from COVID-19. The chain has TRBV20-1 and TRBJ1-2; D is ambiguous. DNA for the CDR3: TGCAGTGCTAGAGATGGAGGGAAGTATGGCTACACCTTC. This sequence encodes CSARDGGKYGYTF.